A single T cell receptor (beta chain) is shown here with its context. Its antigen is currently unknown. Just one base apart from a much larger clone, this may be a read error. The study's findings and limits: Tumor Tregs overlapped most with tumor, then blood, naive CD4+ cells. Tumor memory CD4+ T cell TCR gene usage was found to cluster with blood and lymph node memory CD4+ cells and with lymph node naive CD4+ cells.

The CDR3 has 17 residues. V was cut by 4 bases and J by 8 bases, with 26 bases left in between. Memory CD4+ cells were defined as CD4+CD45RO+CD25-. TCRdb ran MiXCR on the 5' RACE reads and lists one entry per CDR3 protein. The repertoire includes 7,200 or so distinct CDR3 sequences, 35% to 45% of them detected once, and less than 5.5% sits in the top ten. Specimen: memory CD4+ T cells sorted from blood. The subset here: memory CD4+ T cells, CD4+CD45RO+CD25-. This receptor was identified in a female donor with breast cancer. This sequence joins TRBV23-1 and TRBJ1-2, with D possibly being TRBD1 (5 bases). TRBV23-1 is sorted into the ORF group, with uncertain function. The DNA of the CDR3 is TGCGCCAGCAGTCTTCCAAACAGGACTGGCTGGTTTAACGGCTACACCTTC. Its protein product is CASSLPNRTGWFNGYTF.